This T cell receptor beta chain came from a study of response to subunit inactivated influenza vaccine. Via MiXCR, TCRdb re-called the RT-PCR reads, giving one row per CDR3 protein. The data contain over 750,000 distinct CDR3 sequences, around 21% of them seen just once; the ten biggest clones take up roughly 10%. The germline gives CDR1 PRHDT, CDR2 FYEKMQ (reference sequence). Trimming took 3 bases from V and 2 from J, leaving 12 bases between them. This CDR3 has 15 amino acids. The material was PBMCs from blood, obtained more than 4 days after vaccination. The sequence was obtained from a man in his fifties who received an inactivated influenza vaccine. The J gene is TRBJ2-3, the V gene TRBV13; D is tentatively TRBD1 or TRBD2 (5 bases each). The CDR3 sequence is CASSFGAGLTDTQYF. The CDR3 DNA reads as TGTGCCAGCAGCTTCGGGGCAGGGCTCACAGATACGCAGTATTTT. The full variable domain, completed using reference TRBV13 and TRBJ2-3, is AAGVIQSPRHLIKEKRETATLKCYPIPRHDTVYWYQQGPGQDPQFLISFYEKMQSDKGSIPDRFSAQQFSDYHSELNMSSLELGDSALYFCASSFGAGLTDTQYFGPGTRLTVL.